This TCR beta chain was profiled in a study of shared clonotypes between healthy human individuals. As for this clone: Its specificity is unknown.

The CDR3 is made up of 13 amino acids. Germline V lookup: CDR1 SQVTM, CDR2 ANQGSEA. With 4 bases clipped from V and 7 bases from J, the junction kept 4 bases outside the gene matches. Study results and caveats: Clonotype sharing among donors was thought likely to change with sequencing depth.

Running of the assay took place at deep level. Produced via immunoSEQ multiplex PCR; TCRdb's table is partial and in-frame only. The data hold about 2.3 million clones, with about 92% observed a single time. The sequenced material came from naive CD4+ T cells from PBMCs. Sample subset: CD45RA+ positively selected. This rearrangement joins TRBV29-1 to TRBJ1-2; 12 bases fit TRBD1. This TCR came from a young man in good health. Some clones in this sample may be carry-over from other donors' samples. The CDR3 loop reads CSVVVGQGAGYTF. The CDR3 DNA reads TGCAGCGTTGTTGTGGGACAGGGGGCTGGCTACACCTTC. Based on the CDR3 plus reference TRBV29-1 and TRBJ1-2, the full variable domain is SAVISQKPSRDICQRGTSLTIQCQVDSQVTMMFWYRQQPGQSLTLIATANQGSEATYESGFVIDKFPISRPNLTFSTLTVSNMSPEDSSIYLCSVVVGQGAGYTFGSGTRLTVV.